Here is one T cell receptor beta chain with its context. As yet, its antigen is unknown. The CDR3 extends over 15 amino acids. Germline CDR1 and CDR2: LNHDA and SQIVND (reference sequence). The junction had 9 bases not matched to a gene; V was cut back by 5 bases and J by 5 bases. The data derive from a study of early T cells in non-severe SARS-CoV-2 infection. Study-level results: VDJdb-based matching was biased toward anti-spike CD8 responses and missed private and CD4 specificities.

Attachment of unique molecular identifiers to individual cDNA molecules was performed. From the 5' RACE reads, TCRdb called clonotypes with MiXCR, one entry per CDR3 protein. The table has around 27,000 distinct CDR3 sequences, about 10% seen once. The sample consisted of whole blood. The chain couples TRBV19 to TRBJ1-5, with 7 bases that match TRBD1. This sequence was found in an adult who was a healthcare worker with PCR-confirmed SARS-CoV-2 infection or an uninfected control (not recorded which). The CDR3 sequence: CASSAQQGTDQPQHF. Here the CDR3 DNA reads TGTGCCAGTAGTGCCCAACAGGGGACGGATCAGCCCCAGCATTTT.